A single sample is the source of the 9 T cell receptor beta chains below, sequenced in a study of CD8 T cells in ankylosing spondylitis. TCRdb redid the calling of the 5' RACE reads with MiXCR, one entry per CDR3 protein. In the table there are approximately 540,000 distinct CDR3 sequences, about 12% of which are singletons. Study-wide results and caveats: Roughly eight highly homologous variants made up a TCR beta motif that seemed to typify ankylosing spondylitis blood.

The antigens for these receptors are not known. Sequenced input: blood, either unsorted or a sorted T cell fraction (not recorded which). Receptors originate from a male donor with ankylosing spondylitis.

This clonotype has only a few counts. The CDR3 DNA reads as TGTGCCAGCAAGGTCAGGGCCTACGAGCAGTACTTC. It encodes CASKVRAYEQYF. V gene TRBV2 combines with J gene TRBJ2-7; D perhaps matches TRBD1 (5 bases). The CDR3 consists of 12 residues. V was clipped by 7 bases and J by 2 bases, with 9 bases between them. CDR1 is SNHLY and CDR2 is FYNNEI in the germline V gene.

This clonotype has a handful of counts. The chain links TRBV2 to TRBJ1-1, with 7 bases matching TRBD1. CDR1 SNHLY and CDR2 FYNNEI come from the germline V gene. The CDR3 contains 14 residues. The ends lost 4 bases at V and 3 bases at J; junction bases unmatched: 5. In nucleotides, the CDR3 is TGTGCCAGCAGTGGGGACAGTGGGGACACTGAAGCTTTCTTT. This translates into CASSGDSGDTEAFF.

This clonotype was observed at least ten times. The chain couples TRBV7-8 to TRBJ2-6, with a possible D match to TRBD2 (5 bases). The ends were cut back, 5 bases at V and 0 bases at J, with 17 bases in the middle. Germline CDR1 SGHVS, CDR2 FQNEAQ. The CDR3 has 18 residues. CDR3 sequence (DNA): TGTGCCAGCAGCCCCCGTGAAGGGAGACTCTCTGGGGCCAACGTCCTGACTTTC. This encodes CASSPREGRLSGANVLTF. The full variable domain, rest sourced from reference TRBV7-8 and TRBJ2-6, is GAGVSQSPRYKVAKRGQDVALRCDPISGHVSLFWYQQALGQGPEFLTYFQNEAQLDKSGLPSDRFFAERPEGSVSTLKIQRTQQEDSAVYLCASSPREGRLSGANVLTFGAGSRLTVL.

This clonotype was seen more than once but under ten times. J is TRBJ2-3 and V is TRBV3-1, with 10 bases fitting TRBD2. CDR3 length: 14 residues. Germline loops: CDR1 LGHDT, CDR2 YNNKEL (reference sequence). With V trimmed by 6 bases and J by 2 bases, 2 bases remained unmatched. CDR3 in DNA: TGTGCCAGCAGACTAGCGGGACCCACAGATACGCAGTATTTT. Its protein product is CASRLAGPTDTQYF.

The chain has TRBV7-9 and TRBJ2-7; the D is unclear. CDR1 is SEHNR, CDR2 FQNEAQ, per germline (reference sequence). This CDR3 is built from 14 residues. Trimming cost V 5 bases and J 3 bases, with 14 bases left between them. DNA of the CDR3: TGTGCCAGCAGCCAGTGGAGCACGAGCTACGAGCAGTACTTC. Encoded protein: CASSQWSTSYEQYF.

The chain recombines TRBV20-1 with TRBJ1-3; D unresolved. The CDR3 spans 13 residues. The V end lost 5 bases, the J end lost 1 base, and 9 bases lay between the germline ends. Germline CDR1 and CDR2: DFQATT and SNEGSKA (reference sequence). CDR3 loop: CSAELGSGNTIYF. The CDR3 DNA is TGCAGTGCTGAACTTGGGTCTGGAAACACCATATATTTT.

This clonotype was counted only a few times. V and J are TRBV2 and TRBJ2-7, with D possibly being TRBD1 (5 bases). CDR1 and CDR2 (germline): SNHLY, FYNNEI. This CDR3 is 14 amino acids long. V lost 6 bases and J lost 3, with 15 bases in between. For the CDR3, the DNA is TGTGCCAGCAGCGATCAAGGGGCCCTCTACGAGCAGTACTTC. Translation gives CASSDQGALYEQYF.

This clonotype has ten or more counts. This sequence joins TRBV10-3 and TRBJ2-4, with 14 bases fitting TRBD2. With 2 bases clipped from V and 7 bases from J, the junction kept 1 base outside the gene matches. Germline V lookup: CDR1 ENHRY, CDR2 SYGVKD. The CDR3 is 15 amino acids. The CDR3 protein is CAISEGTSGSNIQYF. CDR3 DNA: TGTGCCATCAGTGAGGGGACTAGCGGGAGTAACATTCAGTACTTC.

This clonotype was observed many times. This chain connects TRBV5-1 to TRBJ1-1; no firm D call. Germline CDR1 SGHRS, CDR2 YFSETQ. The CDR3 sequence is 13 residues long. The V and J ends lost 4 bases and 3 bases respectively, with 10 bases between them. CDR3 region: CASSVRRDTEAFF. In nucleotides, the CDR3 is TGCGCCAGCAGCGTAAGGCGGGACACTGAAGCTTTCTTT.